This T cell receptor (beta chain) was identified during a study of T cells after yellow fever vaccination. The wider study: SMART-Seq v4 Ultra Low Input prepared libraries from low-cell fractions.

V lost 0 bases to trimming and J lost 11 bases, with 11 bases between them. CDR1 and CDR2 from the germline V gene are LGHDT and YNNKEL (reference sequence). The CDR3 extends over 13 amino acids. Study observations and caveats: Repertoires sorted by FACS could include abundant clonotypes that are contaminants from the bulk population.

Template switching with 5'RACE generated the TCR cDNA and added a universal primer site and UMIs. TCRdb called the 5' RACE reads again in MiXCR, with one record for every CDR3 protein. The sample lists approximately 510,000 distinct CDR3 sequences; 20% to 25% were seen once. In regard to this clonotype: Its antigen is undetermined.

The sample in question was PBMCs, obtained roughly 20 days after the first yellow fever vaccination. The V gene is TRBV3-1, the J gene TRBJ1-5, with D uncertain. This TCR derives from a man between 18 and 35 years old who received the YFV17D yellow fever vaccine. CDR3 bases: TGTGCCAGCAGCCAAGATTTGACCGGGGCCCAGCATTTT. Its protein product is CASSQDLTGAQHF.